These 18 T cell receptor beta chains came from one sample sequenced in a study of cytomegalovirus exposure and HLA in healthy donors. The primer mix had 60 Vbeta and 13 Jbeta primers. Only in-frame clones appear in the TCRdb table, and some are missing; sequencing was by immunoSEQ multiplex PCR. The sample contains over 150,000 clones, 80% of which appear only once. Specimen: PBMCs. The source of these receptors is a woman aged 45-59 years in good health and CMV-seropositive.

This rearrangement joins TRBV14 to TRBJ1-3, with 9 bases fitting TRBD1. The CDR3 totals 14 residues. The V and J ends lost 3 bases and 10 bases, in that order; junction bases with no gene match: 7. Per the germline V gene, CDR1 is SGHDN and CDR2 is FVKESK. The CDR3 DNA sequence: TGTGCCAGCAGCCAGGCGGACAGGGGAAGTACCATATATTTT. Protein: CASSQADRGSTIYF.

The CDR3: CASSAGGPTDTQYF. In DNA, the CDR3 is TGTGCCAGCAGTGCGGGGGGCCCCACAGATACGCAGTATTTT. The chain links TRBV6-6 to TRBJ2-3; 8 bases are shared with TRBD2. There are 14 residues in the CDR3. The ends lost 5 bases at V and 2 bases at J; junction bases unmatched: 3. Germline loops: CDR1 MNHNY, CDR2 SVGAGI (reference sequence).

The chain uses TRBV10-3 and TRBJ1-1; D is uncertain. The CDR3 extends over 13 amino acids. The germline V gene has CDR1 ENHRY and CDR2 SYGVKD. V dropped 4 bases and J dropped 0 bases, with 6 bases sitting between them. The CDR3 sequence is CAISVSMNTEAFF. For the CDR3, the DNA is TGTGCCATCAGTGTTTCTATGAACACTGAAGCTTTCTTT.

The chain has TRBV19 and TRBJ1-1, with TRBD1 matching over 8 bases. The CDR3 sequence is 15 residues long. The germline gives CDR1 LNHDA, CDR2 SQIVND (reference sequence). Trimming at V came to 4 bases and at J to 2 bases, leaving 6 bases not matched to a gene. For the CDR3, the DNA is TGTGCCAGTAGTACCCGGACAGGGCGTAACACTGAAGCTTTCTTT. This translates into CASSTRTGRNTEAFF.

The rearrangement uses TRBV5-1 and TRBJ1-5; D may be TRBD1 (6 bases). Trimming shortened V by 5 bases and J by 2 bases, and 8 bases separated the two germline ends. Germline V gene sequence: CDR1 SGHRS, CDR2 YFSETQ. The CDR3 has 13 amino acids. The CDR3, as DNA: TGCGCCAGCAGGACAGGAGGCAATCAGCCCCAGCATTTT. Protein: CASRTGGNQPQHF.

The V call is TRBV11-2, the J call TRBJ2-3; D remains ambiguous. This CDR3 has 15 residues. Germline V gene lookup returns CDR1 SGHAT and CDR2 FQNNGV. V was trimmed by 4 bases and J by 0 bases, leaving 11 bases between them. The CDR3 DNA reads as TGTGCCAGCAGCTCAAACCCACAAAGCACAGATACGCAGTATTTT. Translated: CASSSNPQSTDTQYF. The variable domain in full, completed from reference TRBV11-2 and TRBJ2-3, reads EAGVAQSPRYKIIEKRQSVAFWCNPISGHATLYWYQQILGQGPKLLIQFQNNGVVDDSQLPKDRFSAERLKGVDSTLKIQPAKLEDSAVYLCASSSNPQSTDTQYFGPGTRLTVL.

The V gene is TRBV14, the J gene TRBJ2-7, with a tentative D call TRBD1 (6 bases). The CDR3 is 16 amino acids. The germline gives CDR1 SGHDN, CDR2 FVKESK. The V gene lost 1 base and the J gene lost 1 base, with 14 bases spanning the gap. The CDR3 DNA is TGTGCCAGCAGCCAAGGGTTGGCAGGGGCTTCCTACGAGCAGTACTTC. This translates into CASSQGLAGASYEQYF.

The chain recombines TRBV9 with TRBJ1-4, with 7 positions matching TRBD1. The CDR3 loop spans 14 amino acids. Germline V gives CDR1 SGDLS, CDR2 YYNGEE. The V and J ends lost 4 bases and 3 bases, in that order; junction bases with no gene match: 3. The CDR3 region is CASSPTGPNEKLFF. The CDR3 DNA is TGTGCCAGCAGCCCGACAGGGCCTAATGAAAAACTGTTTTTT.

The genes are TRBV4-3 and TRBJ1-4; 9 bases fit TRBD1. CDR1 is LGHNA and CDR2 is YSLEER in the germline V gene. The CDR3 sequence is 16 residues long. J was trimmed by 6 bases and V by 0 bases; bases with no gene match: 5. The CDR3 nucleotides read TGCGCCAGCAGCCAAGATCTCGGGACAGGGTATGAAAAACTGTTTTTT. Translation gives CASSQDLGTGYEKLFF.

CDR3 in amino acids: CAISEGQSNQPQHF. DNA for the CDR3: TGTGCCATCAGTGAGGGACAGAGCAATCAGCCCCAGCATTTT. The V call is TRBV10-3, the J call TRBJ1-5; tentatively, D is TRBD1 (6 bases). Trimming removed 2 bases at V and 1 base at J, with 6 bases between. Germline V gene lookup returns CDR1 ENHRY and CDR2 SYGVKD. There are 14 residues in the CDR3.

Remarks on this clone: Germline and junction disagree at one end, which may indicate a read error. This chain joins TRBV7-9 and TRBJ1-2; 7 bases line up with TRBD1. Germline CDR1 reads SEHNR; CDR2 reads FQNEAQ (reference sequence). CDR3 length: 15 amino acids. In DNA, the CDR3 is TGTTCCAGCAGCCCCCGGGGACAGACTAACTATGGCTACACCTTC. It yields the protein CSSSPRGQTNYGYTF.

This chain joins TRBV27 and TRBJ2-7; 10 nucleotides align to TRBD1. The CDR3 is made up of 18 amino acids. The J segment lost 3 bases and the V segment lost 2 bases, leaving 13 bases of the junction unmatched. Germline V gene lookup returns CDR1 MNHEY and CDR2 SMNVEV (reference sequence). This chain's CDR3 is CASSLISAGTGADYEQYF. DNA for the CDR3: TGTGCCAGCAGTTTAATCTCAGCCGGGACAGGGGCGGACTACGAGCAGTACTTC.

The genes are TRBV7-2 and TRBJ2-2; D may be TRBD1 (6 bases). Trimming removed 3 bases from V and 3 bases from J, with 17 bases in between. This CDR3 has 17 amino acids. Per the germline V gene, CDR1 is SGHTA and CDR2 is FQGNSA. The DNA for the CDR3 is TGTGCCAGCAGCTTCCCCCCGGACAGTGCGGACACCGGGGAGCTGTTTTTT. As protein: CASSFPPDSADTGELFF.

The chain couples TRBV15 to TRBJ1-4; 7 bases map to TRBD1. Trimming took 2 bases from V and 6 from J; bases not matched to a gene: 12. There are 17 residues in the CDR3. The germline CDR1 and CDR2 sequences are LNHNV and YYDKDF (reference sequence). This CDR3 is CATSRSLAGGRYEKLFF. The CDR3 region has the DNA TGTGCCACCAGCAGATCCCTAGCAGGGGGACGTTATGAAAAACTGTTTTTT.

V gene TRBV6-5 combines with J gene TRBJ1-2, with D perhaps TRBD1 (6 bases). Germline CDR1 is MNHEY and CDR2 is SVGAGI. The V gene lost 5 bases and the J gene lost 6 bases, with 10 bases spanning the gap. This CDR3 contains 12 residues. As DNA, the CDR3 is TGTGCCAGCAGTACAGGGACGGATGGCTACACCTTC. As protein: CASSTGTDGYTF.

Comments on this clone: Other nucleotide sequences in the sample specify the same CDR3. This chain connects TRBV9 to TRBJ1-1, with 10 bases fitting TRBD1. V shed 0 bases, J shed 5 bases, and the junction held 1 base outside the gene matches. Germline assignment: CDR1 SGDLS and CDR2 YYNGEE. CDR3 size: 14 residues. This CDR3 reads CASSVGDRGTEAFF. The CDR3 DNA reads TGTGCCAGCAGCGTAGGGGACAGGGGTACTGAAGCTTTCTTT.

CDR3 sequence (DNA): TGTGCCAGCAGTTACTCAAGGGACAGGGGAGACGTGCAGTACTTC. Residues: CASSYSRDRGDVQYF. The V and J genes are TRBV6-5 and TRBJ2-7, with TRBD1 matching over 10 bases. Germline V CDR1 and CDR2: MNHEY, SVGAGI. With 0 bases clipped from V and 9 bases from J, the junction kept 8 bases outside the gene matches. There are 15 residues in the CDR3.

This chain joins TRBV5-1 and TRBJ2-2, with 8 positions matching TRBD2. CDR1 and CDR2 from the germline V gene are SGHRS and YFSETQ. CDR3 length: 15 amino acids. V lost 0 bases to trimming and J lost 4 bases; unmatched junction nucleotides: 2. The CDR3 DNA follows: TGCGCCAGCAGCTTGGGACTAGCGAGCACCGGGGAGCTGTTTTTT. It translates to CASSLGLASTGELFF.